This entry lists 23 T cell receptor beta chains sequenced from one sample in a study of Ad26.COV2.S vaccination and SARS-CoV-2 variants listed by TCRdb under 2021. The library was produced with the immunoSEQ multiplex PCR assay. Drawn from immuneACCESS, this table holds only the in-frame rearrangements with V and J called that TCRdb kept. Clones are partly lost; checked studies trace under half to an unresolved V gene and leave the rest unexplained. In this sample the table shows 500,000 or so clones, roughly 89% of which occur a single time. In total, the top ten clones hold 2% to 3% of the sample. The treatment or condition label here, explained by the study, means: about 20 received Ad26.COV2.S at low or high dose, single or two shots; roughly 5 received placebo; per-sample allocation not given. For vaccine and placebo recipients, the sequenced repertoires came from samples collected on day 63 after the first injection.

The sequencing here drew on peripheral blood, taken in a trial of Ad26.COV2.S vaccine versus placebo. These receptors were taken from a person aged 18-60 years who received the Ad26.COV2.S COVID-19 vaccine or a placebo.

The chain carries TRBV27 and TRBJ2-1, with D unclear. Looked up from germline, CDR1 is MNHEY and CDR2 is SMNVEV (reference sequence). V was shortened by 0 bases and J by 1 base, with 7 bases between the two germline ends. CDR3 size: 15 residues. In DNA, the CDR3 is TGTGCCAGCAGTTTATCGGACGGGTCCTACAATGAGCAGTTCTTC. Residues: CASSLSDGSYNEQFF.

The chain employs TRBV5-4 and TRBJ2-7, with TRBD2 as a possible D gene (6 bases). Germline V CDR1 and CDR2: SGHNT, YYREEE (reference sequence). The ends were cut back, 3 bases at V and 2 bases at J, with 18 bases in the middle. This CDR3 is 16 amino acids long. CDR3 coding DNA: TGTGCCAGCAGCTGGGGCGGGGAGGCTACCGCCTACGAGCAGTACGTC. Protein product: CASSWGGEATAYEQYV.

The chain has TRBV6-6 and TRBJ2-2, with 7 nucleotides matching TRBD1. CDR1 MNHNY and CDR2 SVGAGI come from the germline V gene (reference sequence). The CDR3 loop spans 14 amino acids. The V gene end was trimmed by 7 bases and the J gene end by 4 bases; junction bases not matched to a gene: 6. This CDR3 is CASNPGQFTGELFF. The CDR3 region has the DNA TGTGCCAGCAATCCGGGACAGTTCACCGGGGAGCTGTTTTTT.

This rearrangement joins TRBV4-1 to TRBJ2-1, with D unclear. V lost 1 base and J 0 bases, leaving 10 bases between the germline ends. The CDR3 has 16 residues. Germline CDR1 MGHRA, CDR2 YSYEKL. The CDR3 nucleotides are TGCGCCAGCAGCCAAGGGATTACCTCCTCCTACAATGAGCAGTTCTTC. The encoded protein is CASSQGITSSYNEQFF.

The chain links TRBV6-2 or TRBV6-3 to TRBJ2-3, with 7 nucleotides matching TRBD2. Trimming at V came to 5 bases and at J to 3 bases, leaving 2 bases not matched to a gene. The CDR3 loop spans 13 amino acids. Germline V gives CDR1 MNHEY, CDR2 SVGEGT. CDR3: CASSTGGTDTQYF. For the CDR3, the DNA is TGTGCCAGCAGTACCGGGGGGACAGATACGCAGTATTTT.

CDR3 loop: CASSLETGRADTQYF. Here the CDR3 DNA reads TGTGCCAGCAGCTTGGAGACAGGTCGTGCAGATACGCAGTATTTT. This chain connects TRBV5-4 to TRBJ2-3; the D gene is possibly TRBD1 (6 bases). CDR1 SGHNT and CDR2 YYREEE come from the germline V gene (reference sequence). The CDR3 has 15 amino acids. Trimming cost V 0 bases and J 4 bases, with 12 bases left between them.

The CDR3 loop reads CASSIFGTDEKLFF. The CDR3, as DNA: TGTGCCAGTAGTATCTTTGGGACTGATGAAAAACTGTTTTTT. This chain links TRBV19 with TRBJ1-4; possible D gene TRBD1, 5 bases. This CDR3 region has 14 residues. Trimming cost V 3 bases and J 6 bases, with 11 bases left between them. From germline, CDR1 is LNHDA and CDR2 SQIVND (reference sequence).

On this clone: The sample carries other DNA sequences with the same CDR3. The rearrangement uses TRBV28 and TRBJ2-2; no clear D. CDR3 size: 12 residues. Germline V gene sequence: CDR1 MDHEN, CDR2 SYDVKM. The germline V and J ends were trimmed by 5 bases and 3 bases, with 4 bases remaining between them. CDR3 amino acids: CASSLYTGELFF. The CDR3 DNA reads as TGTGCCAGCAGTCTGTACACCGGGGAGCTGTTTTTT.

This chain joins TRBV19 and TRBJ1-2, with D possibly TRBD1 on 6 matching bases. This CDR3 has 14 residues. V dropped 8 bases and J dropped 4 bases, with 17 bases sitting between them. Germline V lookup: CDR1 LNHDA, CDR2 SQIVND (reference sequence). The CDR3 loop reads CASRETGSLYGYTF. The CDR3 bases are TGTGCCAGTCGTGAGACAGGATCTCTCTATGGCTACACCTTC.

This clone is a singleton in its sample. V usage is TRBV2 and J usage is TRBJ1-5; possible D gene TRBD1, 6 bases. Per germline, CDR1 SNHLY and CDR2 FYNNEI. The CDR3 runs 14 residues. Deletions cut 1 base from V and 7 bases from J, with 11 bases between. CDR3 DNA sequence: TGTGCCAGCAGTGAAGACAGGGACGGACAGCCCCAGCATTTT. Its translation: CASSEDRDGQPQHF.

The chain employs TRBV13 and TRBJ1-4, with TRBD1 as a possible D gene (5 bases). Looked up from germline, CDR1 is PRHDT and CDR2 is FYEKMQ (reference sequence). This CDR3 region has 14 residues. V was shortened by 5 bases and J by 7 bases, with 14 bases between the two germline ends. CDR3 region: CASSNSDRPEKLFF. The CDR3 DNA follows: TGTGCCAGCAGCAACTCAGACAGACCTGAAAAACTGTTTTTT.

The DNA of the CDR3 is TGTGCCACGGGACTAATGATTAGCAATGAGCAGTTCTTC. This encodes CATGLMISNEQFF. The rearrangement joins TRBV12-3 or TRBV12-4 to TRBJ2-1; 7 nucleotides line up with TRBD2. The CDR3 loop spans 13 amino acids. Germline trimming cut 10 bases from V and 6 bases from J; bases unmatched to any gene: 9.

This chain links TRBV19 with TRBJ2-7, with D hard to call. The germline V gene encodes CDR1 LNHDA and CDR2 SQIVND (reference sequence). V lost 3 bases and J 1 base, leaving 10 bases between the germline ends. The CDR3 loop spans 14 amino acids. The CDR3 region has the DNA TGTGCCAGTAGTATCAACAGCCCTTCCTACGAGCAGTACTTC. Translating gives CASSINSPSYEQYF.

The V gene is TRBV7-9, the J gene TRBJ2-3; 7 bases line up with TRBD2. Germline V gene data show CDR1 as SEHNR and CDR2 as FQNEAQ (reference sequence). V was clipped by 1 base and J by 6 bases; unmatched bases: 16. The CDR3 has 18 residues. This CDR3 is CASSLGAGARSASDTQYF. The DNA for the CDR3 is TGTGCCAGCAGCTTAGGGGCGGGAGCCCGATCGGCTTCGGATACGCAGTATTTT. The variable domain in full, completed from reference TRBV7-9 and TRBJ2-3, reads DTGVSQNPRHKITKRGQNVTFRCDPISEHNRLYWYRQTLGQGPEFLTYFQNEAQLEKSRLLSDRFSAERPKGSFSTLEIQRTEQGDSAMYLCASSLGAGARSASDTQYFGPGTRLTVL.

The V call is TRBV5-1, the J call TRBJ2-5; maybe TRBD1 (5 bases). Trimming pared 4 bases from V and 5 bases from J, leaving 18 bases between. CDR1 and CDR2 (germline): SGHRS, YFSETQ. This CDR3 is 15 amino acids long. CDR3 sequence: CASSVSAVAGETQYF. CDR3 nucleotide sequence: TGCGCCAGCAGCGTGAGCGCGGTGGCAGGGGAGACCCAGTACTTC. The full variable domain, in which reference TRBV5-1 and TRBJ2-5 provide the parts outside the CDR3, is KAGVTQTPRYLIKTRGQQVTLSCSPISGHRSVSWYQQTPGQGLQFLFEYFSETQRNKGNFPGRFSGRQFSNSRSEMNVSTLELGDSALYLCASSVSAVAGETQYFGPGTRLLVL.

This clone was detected only a few times. This chain joins TRBV5-1 and TRBJ2-3, with unresolved D. Germline V lookup: CDR1 SGHRS, CDR2 YFSETQ. V was cut by 0 bases and J by 2 bases, with 4 bases left in between. There are 13 residues in the CDR3. As DNA, the CDR3 is TGCGCCAGCAGCTTGGGTTTCACAGATACGCAGTATTTT. It encodes CASSLGFTDTQYF.

This clone was picked up a small number of times. The chain joins TRBV9 to TRBJ2-1, with D tentatively TRBD1 (6 bases). V was clipped by 0 bases and J by 3 bases, with 16 bases between them. Germline CDR1 and CDR2: SGDLS and YYNGEE. CDR3 size: 17 residues. The CDR3 DNA sequence: TGTGCCAGCAGCGTAGGGGGGCGACAGGCCCGCTACAATGAGCAGTTCTTC. Protein product: CASSVGGRQARYNEQFF. The variable domain in full, with the rest retrieved from reference TRBV9 and TRBJ2-1, is DSGVTQTPKHLITATGQRVTLRCSPRSGDLSVYWYQQSLDQGLQFLIQYYNGEERAKGNILERFSAQQFPDLHSELNLSSLELGDSALYFCASSVGGRQARYNEQFFGPGTRLTVL.

The V call is TRBV7-9, the J call TRBJ2-2, with D perhaps TRBD2 (6 bases). CDR1 is SEHNR, CDR2 FQNEAQ, per germline (reference sequence). V shed 3 bases and J shed 4 bases, with 12 bases lying between them. The CDR3 extends over 15 amino acids. The CDR3 sequence is CASSLFRESTGELFF. The CDR3 DNA follows: TGTGCCAGCAGCTTGTTCCGGGAGAGCACCGGGGAGCTGTTTTTT.

The chain has TRBV28 and TRBJ2-5; 11 nucleotides match TRBD2. Germline assignment: CDR1 MDHEN and CDR2 SYDVKM. The CDR3 consists of 14 residues. The J segment lost 5 bases and the V segment lost 8 bases, leaving 7 bases of the junction unmatched. The CDR3 DNA follows: TGTGCCAGCCCCCGACTAGCGGGACGGGAGACCCAGTACTTC. Amino acids: CASPRLAGRETQYF.

This chain joins TRBV9 and TRBJ1-4, with D unclear. Germline loops: CDR1 SGDLS, CDR2 YYNGEE. This CDR3 contains 15 residues. Trimming took 0 bases from V and 3 from J, leaving 9 bases between them. CDR3 in amino acids: CASSVGAAANEKLFF. CDR3 in DNA: TGTGCCAGCAGCGTAGGGGCAGCGGCTAATGAAAAACTGTTTTTT.

The chain joins TRBV7-9 to TRBJ1-2; tentative D call: TRBD1 (5 bases). The CDR3 is made up of 13 amino acids. V was shortened by 6 bases and J by 4 bases, with 12 bases between the two germline ends. The germline gives CDR1 SEHNR, CDR2 FQNEAQ (reference sequence). Here the CDR3 reads CASSLTDAYGYTF. As DNA, the CDR3 is TGTGCCAGCAGTTTGACAGACGCCTATGGCTACACCTTC.

The rearrangement joins TRBV24-1 to TRBJ2-5; possible D gene TRBD1, 6 bases. V was shortened by 7 bases and J by 2 bases, with 16 bases between the two germline ends. CDR3 length: 15 residues. The germline V gene has CDR1 KGHDR and CDR2 SFDVKD. CDR3 coding DNA: TGTGCCACCAGCACGAGGACAGATTCGCAAGAGACCCAGTACTTC. It codes for CATSTRTDSQETQYF.

The chain is built from TRBV28 and TRBJ2-2; the D gene is possibly TRBD1 (6 bases). CDR1 is MDHEN, CDR2 SYDVKM, per germline. The CDR3 has 11 amino acids. The CDR3 DNA follows: TGTGCAGGGGGATGGCGCGGGGAGCTGTTTTTT. Its translation: CAGGWRGELFF. The full variable domain, rest sourced from reference TRBV28 and TRBJ2-2, is DVKVTQSSRYLVKRTGEKVFLECVQDMDHENMFWYRQDPGLGLRLIYFSYDVKMKEKGDIPEGYSVSREKKERFSLILESASTNQTSMYLCAGGWRGELFFGEGSRLTVL.